A selection of T cell receptor beta chains follows, all from one sample in a study of blood T cell repertoires in COVID-19. Clones were read by immunoSEQ multiplex PCR, and TCRdb kept only the in-frame ones, dropping some. The sample lists about 210,000 clones, approximately 81% seen once, with 8.9% in the top ten. Material: PBMCs or T cells enriched from blood (not recorded which). These receptors all come from a woman aged 50 to 60 with acute COVID-19. Both conserved end residues are part of each CDR3. The D gene is left open where the match is weak. Clone size is stated in some rows and not others, as once, few, many or a class when expanded.

clone size	CDR3 length	V gene	J gene	D gene	CDR3 protein	CDR3 DNA
-	17	TRBV9	TRBJ2-3	-	CASSVAPLASILNTQYF	TGTGCCAGCAGCGTAGCGCCTCTAGCGTCGATACTAAATACGCAGTATTTT
many	12	TRBV20-1	TRBJ2-7	-	CSASDSSYEQYF	TGCAGTGCTAGTGACAGTTCCTACGAGCAGTACTTC
-	13	TRBV7-9	TRBJ2-2	-	CASSLVEAGELFF	TGTGCCAGCAGCTTAGTGGAGGCCGGGGAGCTGTTTTTT
once	17	TRBV19	TRBJ2-2	TRBD2	CASQPRRAGVVTGELFF	TGTGCCAGCCAACCCCGGCGGGCGGGAGTCGTCACCGGGGAGCTGTTTTTT
-	16	TRBV6-1	TRBJ2-7	TRBD1	CASSADPGQGGKEQYF	TGTGCCAGCAGTGCCGACCCGGGACAGGGGGGGAAAGAGCAGTACTTC
few	15	TRBV19	TRBJ2-2	-	CASKGVAANTGELFF	TGTGCCAGTAAAGGGGTGGCAGCGAACACCGGGGAGCTGTTTTTT
once	15	TRBV7-9	TRBJ1-3	-	CASSRTPVSGNTIYF	TGTGCCAGCAGCCGTACGCCGGTCTCTGGAAACACCATATATTTT
-	13	TRBV28	TRBJ1-3	-	CASRQGSGNTIYF	TGTGCCAGCAGGCAGGGATCCGGAAACACCATATATTTT
-	12	TRBV6-5	TRBJ2-5	-	CASSRARETQYF	TGTGCCAGCAGTAGAGCTCGGGAGACCCAGTACTTC
-	18	TRBV18	TRBJ2-1	TRBD2	CASSPPLGTSSHYNEQFF	TGTGCCAGCTCGCCCCCCCTCGGGACTAGCAGCCACTACAATGAGCAGTTCTTC
-	15	TRBV7-3	TRBJ1-6	-	CASSQRPGYNSPLHF	TGTGCCAGCAGCCAGAGACCGGGCTATAATTCACCCCTCCACTTT
once	15	TRBV28	TRBJ1-5	TRBD1	CASRPDRAENQPQHF	TGTGCCAGCAGGCCGGACAGGGCTGAAAATCAGCCCCAGCATTTT
-	14	TRBV5-1	TRBJ1-2	-	CASSLADSNYGYTF	TGCGCCAGCAGCTTGGCCGACAGTAACTATGGCTACACCTTC
-	14	TRBV30	TRBJ1-5	TRBD1	CAWKQGQGDGPQHF	TGTGCCTGGAAACAAGGACAGGGGGATGGACCCCAGCATTTT
-	13	TRBV5-8	TRBJ2-3	-	CASSLYGRNTQYF	TGTGCCAGCAGCTTGTACGGGAGAAATACGCAGTATTTT
-	15	TRBV3-1/TRBV3-2	TRBJ2-1	TRBD1	CASEGQGARFNEQFF	TGTGCCAGCGAGGGACAGGGGGCGAGGTTCAATGAGCAGTTCTTC
-	13	TRBV15	TRBJ2-7	-	CATSTRVTYEQYF	TGTGCCACCAGCACTCGGGTAACCTACGAGCAGTACTTC